The next 29 T cell receptor beta chains were all read from a single sample in a study of blood T cell repertoires in COVID-19. Here immunoSEQ multiplex PCR was the method, and the copy in TCRdb shows in-frame clones only, minus some. There are roughly 300,000 clones in the sample; 89% occur only once, and 1.5% to 2% lies in the top ten. Sequenced material: peripheral blood. The source is a woman in her twenties or thirties with COVID-19, enrolled during active disease.

CDR3 in amino acids: CASSLDISTTQYF. DNA of the CDR3: TGCGCCAGCAGCTTGGACATTAGCACGACCCAGTACTTC. The chain employs TRBV5-1 and TRBJ2-5; D is unresolved. V lost 0 bases, J lost 7 bases, and 10 bases lay in between. Germline lookup yields CDR1 SGHRS and CDR2 YFSETQ. The CDR3 is 13 amino acids.

V gene TRBV27 combines with J gene TRBJ1-1; 9 bases are a match to TRBD1. After removal of 5 bases from V and 4 bases from J, the junction contained 11 bases not matched to a gene. CDR3 size: 16 residues. The germline V gene has CDR1 MNHEY and CDR2 SMNVEV (reference sequence). The CDR3 region is CASSRLPGQGTTEAFF. In nucleotides, the CDR3 is TGTGCCAGCAGTCGACTCCCGGGACAGGGTACCACTGAAGCTTTCTTT.

The chain couples TRBV27 to TRBJ2-3; 8 bases are shared with TRBD2. Germline-derived CDR1 and CDR2 are MNHEY and SMNVEV (reference sequence). The length of the CDR3 is 15 residues. V lost 6 bases and J lost 6; bases outside the gene matches: 11. This chain's CDR3 is CASSLPGGGKDTQYF. The CDR3 DNA reads TGTGCCAGCAGCCTTCCGGGGGGGGGCAAGGATACGCAGTATTTT.

This clone was found once. The J gene is TRBJ1-2, the V gene TRBV5-4; 7 nucleotides match TRBD1. Germline assignment: CDR1 SGHNT and CDR2 YYREEE (reference sequence). J was trimmed by 1 base and V by 5 bases; bases with no gene match: 11. The CDR3 loop spans 16 amino acids. The CDR3 reads CASSPRTGRDNYGYTF. DNA for the CDR3: TGTGCCAGCAGTCCAAGGACAGGACGAGATAACTATGGCTACACCTTC.

The rearrangement links TRBV11-2 to TRBJ1-4; no clear D. Germline V gene lookup returns CDR1 SGHAT and CDR2 FQNNGV. The ends were cut back, 5 bases at V and 14 bases at J, with 15 bases in the middle. CDR3 length: 12 residues. The CDR3 sequence is CASSPTTGLLFF. CDR3 in DNA: TGTGCCAGCAGCCCAACGACGGGGTTGCTGTTTTTT.

This clone was seen a single time. Within the sample, other DNA sequences also encode this same CDR3. The chain links TRBV6-6 to TRBJ1-4; possible D gene TRBD1, 6 bases. V was cut by 3 bases and J by 8 bases, with 10 bases left in between. CDR1 and CDR2 (germline): MNHNY, SVGAGI (reference sequence). CDR3 length equals 13 residues. This CDR3 is CASSYRGGEKLFF. CDR3 DNA: TGTGCCAGCAGTTATAGGGGGGGGGAAAAACTGTTTTTT.

V usage is TRBV5-1 and J usage is TRBJ1-1; a weak D match, TRBD1 (5 bases). CDR1 SGHRS and CDR2 YFSETQ come from the germline V gene. The CDR3 contains 13 residues. Trimming left V 4 bases short and J 1 base short, with 8 bases between. The CDR3 DNA sequence: TGCGCCAGCAGCCTACAGGAGAACACTGAAGCTTTCTTT. This sequence encodes CASSLQENTEAFF.

The J gene is TRBJ2-1, the V gene TRBV7-9, with D unresolved. Germline CDR1 is SEHNR and CDR2 is FQNEAQ (reference sequence). The CDR3 totals 14 residues. V lost 2 bases, J lost 7 bases, and 12 bases lay in between. The CDR3 region is CASSLLVNGNEQFF. CDR3 DNA sequence: TGTGCCAGCAGCTTATTAGTTAACGGGAATGAGCAGTTCTTC.

This clone was observed once. The V and J genes are TRBV30 and TRBJ1-4, with D possibly TRBD1 on 5 matching bases. Per germline, CDR1 GTSNPN and CDR2 SVGIG (reference sequence). V lost 3 bases to trimming and J lost 5 bases, with 16 bases between them. The CDR3 runs to 15 residues. The CDR3 here is CAWSKQDFLNEKLFF. The CDR3 bases are TGTGCCTGGAGCAAACAGGATTTTTTAAATGAAAAACTGTTTTTT.

The chain combines TRBV4-3 with TRBJ1-2; D is possibly TRBD1 (6 bases). Between the trimmed V and J ends, which lost 2 bases and 7 bases, there was a span of 17 bases. Per germline, CDR1 LGHNA and CDR2 YSLEER. There are 15 residues in the CDR3. The CDR3 coding sequence is TGCGCCAGCAGCCAACAACTAGGGGGGGGAAGTGGCTACACCTTC. This translates into CASSQQLGGGSGYTF.

This sequence joins TRBV27 and TRBJ2-7; 9 nucleotides align to TRBD1. This CDR3 comprises 14 residues. The germline CDR1 and CDR2 sequences are MNHEY and SMNVEV (reference sequence). With 7 bases clipped from V and 5 bases from J, the junction kept 9 bases outside the gene matches. In DNA form, the CDR3 reads TGTGCCAGCAAACCGGGACAGGGTCCCAACGAGCAGTACTTC. This codes for CASKPGQGPNEQYF.

This rearrangement joins TRBV10-1 to TRBJ2-2; TRBD1 aligns across 9 bases. V was pared by 10 bases and J by 4 bases, with 16 bases of the junction left unmatched. The germline gives CDR1 WNHNN, CDR2 SYGVQD (reference sequence). There are 17 residues in the CDR3. The CDR3 DNA reads as TGCGCCACCGACCGACAGGGGGATACTCGGATCACCGGGGAGCTGTTTTTT. This gives the protein CATDRQGDTRITGELFF.

This sequence joins TRBV10-3 and TRBJ2-3; no definite D call. The germline CDR1 and CDR2 sequences are ENHRY and SYGVKD. Trimming took off 0 bases at V and 3 bases at J, with 10 bases between the two ends. There are 15 residues in the CDR3. The DNA for the CDR3 is TGTGCCATCAGTGAGTCGAGGCTGACTACAGATACGCAGTATTTT. Encoded protein: CAISESRLTTDTQYF.

This clone showed up just once. The rearrangement links TRBV2 to TRBJ1-4; D possibly corresponds to TRBD1 (5 bases). The V and J ends lost 6 bases and 5 bases respectively, with 13 bases between them. This CDR3 has 14 amino acids. CDR1 and CDR2 (germline): SNHLY, FYNNEI. CDR3 sequence: CASRPQGPNEKLFF. DNA of the CDR3: TGTGCCAGCAGGCCCCAGGGTCCAAATGAAAAACTGTTTTTT.

The chain is built from TRBV12-5 and TRBJ1-1; unclear D gene. The CDR3 consists of 13 residues. Trimming removed 11 bases from V and 1 base from J, with 14 bases in between. CDR1 and CDR2 (germline): LGHNT, FRNRAP. As DNA, the CDR3 is TGTGCTCAATGCAGGAAAGCGAACACTGAAGCTTTCTTT. It is translated as CAQCRKANTEAFF.

The J gene is TRBJ2-5, the V gene TRBV18, with 8 bases fitting TRBD2. Germline values: CDR1 KGHSH, CDR2 LQKENI. CDR3 length equals 16 residues. Losses at the gene ends were 2 bases for V and 4 bases for J; bases not matched to a gene: 9. The CDR3 region is CASSPSQRGPGETQYF. The DNA of the CDR3 is TGTGCCAGCTCACCATCCCAGCGGGGGCCGGGAGAGACCCAGTACTTC.

The genes are TRBV27 and TRBJ1-2; 7 bases line up with TRBD1. The ends lost 4 bases at V and 8 bases at J; junction bases unmatched: 7. The CDR3 is 13 residues long. CDR1 and CDR2 from the germline V gene are MNHEY and SMNVEV (reference sequence). The chain's CDR3 is CASSSRGFGGYTF. CDR3 nucleotide sequence: TGTGCCAGCAGTTCCAGGGGGTTTGGAGGCTACACCTTC.

The V call is TRBV24-1, the J call TRBJ1-1; the match to TRBD1 covers 8 bases. There are 15 residues in the CDR3. Per germline, CDR1 KGHDR and CDR2 SFDVKD. V gave up 3 bases and J gave up 1 base; unmatched junction bases: 3. The CDR3: CATSDAGTGNTEAFF. CDR3 DNA: TGTGCCACCAGTGATGCCGGGACAGGGAACACTGAAGCTTTCTTT.

This chain joins TRBV12-5 and TRBJ2-3; the match to TRBD1 covers 7 bases. CDR1 and CDR2 (germline): LGHNT, FRNRAP. The CDR3 sequence is 18 residues long. Trimming took 6 bases from V and 6 from J; bases not matched to a gene: 21. The chain's CDR3 is CASGTTGTVRFERDTQYF. DNA of the CDR3: TGTGCTAGTGGCACGACCGGGACAGTTCGCTTCGAGCGGGATACGCAGTATTTT.

The chain is built from TRBV28 and TRBJ2-7; TRBD1 agrees at 9 bases. Germline lookup yields CDR1 MDHEN and CDR2 SYDVKM. The CDR3 is 15 amino acids. The V segment lost 5 bases and the J segment 5 bases; nucleotides outside the gene matches: 10. CDR3: CASSIPGQGYHEQYV. Written as DNA, the CDR3 is TGTGCCAGCAGTATCCCGGGACAGGGTTACCACGAGCAGTACGTC.

Concerning this clone itself: Other DNA sequences in the sample encode the same CDR3. V usage is TRBV9 and J usage is TRBJ2-5; possibly TRBD1 for D (5 bases). The V end lost 0 bases, the J end lost 2 bases, and 8 bases lay between the germline ends. This CDR3 is built from 14 residues. CDR1 and CDR2 (germline): SGDLS, YYNGEE. The CDR3 DNA reads TGTGCCAGCAGCGTAGGGCAGGGACAAGAGACCCAGTACTTC. This sequence encodes CASSVGQGQETQYF.

The chain links TRBV19 to TRBJ2-2, with 10 bases matching TRBD2. Germline loops: CDR1 LNHDA, CDR2 SQIVND (reference sequence). V was pared by 10 bases and J by 6 bases, with 8 bases of the junction left unmatched. CDR3 size: 14 residues. The CDR3 nucleotides are TGTGCCACCCGAAGCGGGGGGGCTTCCGGGGAGCTGTTTTTT. As protein: CATRSGGASGELFF.

The rearrangement uses TRBV5-6 and TRBJ2-4; TRBD1 aligns across 7 bases. CDR1 and CDR2 (germline): SGHDT, YYEEEE. This CDR3 has 14 residues. Trimming took 0 bases from V and 8 from J; bases not matched to a gene: 5. As DNA, the CDR3 is TGTGCCAGCAGCTTGGAGGGGGCGCGGGACATTCAGTACTTC. It yields the protein CASSLEGARDIQYF.

V usage is TRBV10-3 and J usage is TRBJ1-3; D remains ambiguous. CDR3 length: 12 residues. V shed 2 bases and J shed 7 bases, with 6 bases lying between them. Germline V gene lookup returns CDR1 ENHRY and CDR2 SYGVKD. DNA of the CDR3: TGTGCCATCAGTGAGGGCAGTAACACCATATATTTT. The encoded protein is CAISEGSNTIYF.

The V and J genes are TRBV27 and TRBJ2-1; 7 bases are shared with TRBD2. Germline values: CDR1 MNHEY, CDR2 SMNVEV (reference sequence). This CDR3 has 14 residues. Germline trimming cut 6 bases from V and 3 bases from J; bases unmatched to any gene: 5. This CDR3 reads CASRSGIDYNEQFF. The CDR3 coding sequence is TGTGCCAGCAGGAGCGGGATCGACTACAATGAGCAGTTCTTC.

The chain is built from TRBV11-2 and TRBJ2-1; tentative D call: TRBD2 (6 bases). The V end was cut by 6 bases, the J end by 2 bases, with 11 bases between. The CDR3 spans 14 residues. Germline CDR1 reads SGHAT; CDR2 reads FQNNGV. The CDR3 reads CASSRLGTYNEQFF. In DNA, the CDR3 is TGTGCCAGCAGTAGACTAGGAACCTACAATGAGCAGTTCTTC.

This clone was counted a single time. The chain recombines TRBV24-1 with TRBJ1-1; D gene ambiguous. Looked up from germline, CDR1 is KGHDR and CDR2 is SFDVKD. With 6 bases removed from V and 5 bases from J, the gap between germline ends came to 12 bases. The CDR3 loop spans 13 amino acids. This CDR3 reads CATSPASGTEAFF. The DNA of the CDR3 is TGTGCCACCAGTCCAGCGTCCGGGACTGAAGCTTTCTTT.

This clone was found a few times. The same CDR3 is also encoded by other DNA sequences in this sample. The chain couples TRBV11-3 to TRBJ2-3; D ambiguous. The CDR3 contains 14 residues. CDR1 and CDR2 from the germline V gene are SGHNT and YENEEA. V was trimmed by 1 base and J by 0 bases, leaving 5 bases between them. In DNA form, the CDR3 reads TGTGCCAGCAGCTTAGGCGCTAGCACAGATACGCAGTATTTT. Translated, it gives CASSLGASTDTQYF.

The rearrangement links TRBV27 to TRBJ1-2, with 9 bases lining up with TRBD1. V gave up 5 bases and J gave up 6 bases; unmatched junction bases: 7. The CDR3 sequence is 14 residues long. The V gene's germline CDR1 is MNHEY and CDR2 SMNVEV (reference sequence). The CDR3: CASSPSGTGNGYTF. As DNA, the CDR3 is TGTGCCAGCAGTCCATCCGGGACAGGGAATGGCTACACCTTC.